This entry lists 27 T cell receptor beta chains sequenced from one sample in a study of response to subunit inactivated influenza vaccine. In TCRdb, the RT-PCR reads were re-called with MiXCR into one record per CDR3 protein. The data contain approximately 500,000 distinct CDR3 sequences, approximately 13% of them singletons. This specimen consisted of PBMCs from blood, obtained 40 to 50 days after vaccination. These receptors all stem from a man aged 45 to 65 who received an inactivated influenza vaccine.

This clonotype has more than one count but fewer than ten. The CDR3 bases are TGTGCCAGCAGCCGACAGGGTCCCGGCGAAGCTTTCTTT. It specifies CASSRQGPGEAFF. The V and J genes are TRBV7-6 and TRBJ1-1; TRBD1 agrees at 7 bases. The CDR3 spans 13 residues. Germline assignment: CDR1 SGHVS and CDR2 FNYEAQ. J gave up 8 bases and V 5 bases, and 8 bases lay outside the gene matches.

This clonotype was seen a handful of times. The rearrangement joins TRBV7-2 to TRBJ2-5; TRBD1 agrees at 10 bases. Germline values: CDR1 SGHTA, CDR2 FQGNSA. This CDR3 contains 17 residues. V was clipped by 5 bases and J by 2 bases; unmatched bases: 11. In DNA form, the CDR3 reads TGTGCCAGCAGCCCAATTTCCGGGACAGGGGCTCAAGAGACCCAGTACTTC. Its translation: CASSPISGTGAQETQYF.

This clonotype was counted between two and nine times. The rearrangement links TRBV15 to TRBJ2-6, with TRBD1 matching 9 bases. After removal of 1 base from V and 4 bases from J, the junction contained 11 bases not matched to a gene. The CDR3 length is 19 residues. CDR1 LNHNV and CDR2 YYDKDF come from the germline V gene (reference sequence). The chain's CDR3 is CATSRGRWGQGAGANVLTF. The CDR3, as DNA: TGTGCCACCAGCAGAGGGAGGTGGGGACAGGGAGCAGGGGCCAACGTCCTGACTTTC.

This clonotype was recorded at least ten times. The chain recombines TRBV5-1 with TRBJ2-7; 7 nucleotides align to TRBD1. Germline trimming cut 2 bases from V and 6 bases from J; bases unmatched to any gene: 8. The CDR3 extends over 14 amino acids. Per the germline V gene, CDR1 is SGHRS and CDR2 is YFSETQ. The CDR3 DNA follows: TGCGCCAGCAGCTTCACCCAGGGGGTTGGCGAGCAGTACTTC. Protein sequence: CASSFTQGVGEQYF.

Only a few counts were recorded for this clonotype. A much larger clone differs from this one at a single base, so this may be a read error. The chain couples TRBV20-1 to TRBJ2-3, with TRBD2 matching 11 bases. The CDR3 totals 16 residues. Germline-derived CDR1 and CDR2 are DFQATT and SNEGSKA (reference sequence). The CDR3 loop is CCARGTSGGITDTQYF. CDR3 DNA: TGCTGTGCTAGGGGCACTAGCGGGGGCATCACAGATACGCAGTATTTT.

The chain is built from TRBV3-1 and TRBJ2-7; D might be TRBD2 (6 bases). CDR1 and CDR2 (germline): LGHDT, YNNKEL (reference sequence). The V end was cut by 1 base, the J end by 0 bases, with 19 bases between. The CDR3 extends over 18 amino acids. The CDR3 loop is CASSQVTGILAHSYEQYF. In nucleotides, the CDR3 is TGTGCCAGCAGCCAAGTTACCGGAATCCTAGCGCACTCCTACGAGCAGTACTTC.

The rearrangement links TRBV7-2 to TRBJ2-5, with D unresolved. The CDR3 length is 13 residues. V gave up 4 bases and J gave up 3 bases, with 9 bases separating them. Germline values: CDR1 SGHTA, CDR2 FQGNSA. This CDR3 is CASSSHREETQYF. The CDR3 nucleotides are TGTGCCAGCAGCTCTCACCGAGAAGAGACCCAGTACTTC.

This chain joins TRBV5-1 and TRBJ2-3; TRBD2 agrees at 11 bases. The germline gives CDR1 SGHRS, CDR2 YFSETQ. CDR3 length: 16 amino acids. After removal of 4 bases from V and 6 bases from J, the junction contained 10 bases not matched to a gene. The CDR3: CASSPRLAGRGDTQYF. CDR3 DNA: TGCGCCAGCAGCCCGCGACTAGCGGGGAGGGGGGATACGCAGTATTTT.

The chain uses TRBV14 and TRBJ1-6; D call uncertain. Trimming cost V 0 bases and J 10 bases, with 7 bases left between them. The CDR3 runs to 13 residues. Germline V gene lookup returns CDR1 SGHDN and CDR2 FVKESK. The CDR3 DNA sequence: TGTGCCAGCAGCCAAGAGGGTAGATCACCCCTCCACTTT. Translation: CASSQEGRSPLHF.

This chain connects TRBV12-3 or TRBV12-4 to TRBJ2-7; 9 positions agree with TRBD1. Trimming cost V 6 bases and J 4 bases; bases outside gene matches: 7. The CDR3 is 14 amino acids. CDR3 sequence: CASSLNRGQYEQYF. The CDR3 DNA sequence: TGTGCCAGCAGCCTCAACAGGGGGCAATACGAGCAGTACTTC.

This clonotype turned up a few times. V gene TRBV5-6 combines with J gene TRBJ1-2; D is undetermined. Per germline, CDR1 SGHDT and CDR2 YYEEEE. The CDR3 sequence is 15 residues long. Trimming shortened V by 3 bases and J by 4 bases, and 16 bases separated the two germline ends. Here the CDR3 DNA reads TGTGCCAGCAGCTCGGGCGGTGGACGCCGCTATGGCTACACCTTC. Translation gives CASSSGGGRRYGYTF. Together with reference TRBV5-6 and TRBJ1-2, the CDR3 gives the full variable domain: DAGVTQSPTHLIKTRGQQVTLRCSPKSGHDTVSWYQQALGQGPQFIFQYYEEEERQRGNFPDRFSGHQFPNYSSELNVNALLLGDSALYLCASSSGGGRRYGYTFGSGTRLTVV.

This clonotype turned up a few times. The chain uses TRBV20-1 and TRBJ2-3; the D gene is possibly TRBD2 (5 bases). CDR1 and CDR2 (germline): DFQATT, SNEGSKA (reference sequence). CDR3 length: 14 residues. Trimming stripped 3 bases from V and 9 bases from J, with 19 bases between. This CDR3 reads CSASNLATRPTQYF. Written as DNA, the CDR3 is TGCAGTGCTAGTAACCTAGCAACACGACCCACGCAGTATTTT.

The chain recombines TRBV3-1 with TRBJ2-3, with a weak D call TRBD2 (5 bases). V dropped 4 bases and J dropped 5 bases, with 13 bases sitting between them. Germline V gene lookup returns CDR1 LGHDT and CDR2 YNNKEL (reference sequence). The length of the CDR3 is 14 residues. CDR3 nucleotide sequence: TGTGCCAGCAGCCGCGCCCTTCGGGAAGATACGCAGTATTTT. Translation: CASSRALREDTQYF.

A few counts support this clonotype. This sequence joins TRBV7-9 and TRBJ2-3; 7 bases line up with TRBD1. The germline V gene has CDR1 SEHNR and CDR2 FQNEAQ (reference sequence). The V gene end was trimmed by 4 bases and the J gene end by 3 bases; junction bases not matched to a gene: 7. This CDR3 has 15 amino acids. CDR3 protein: CASSWRTGPTDTQYF. Here the CDR3 DNA reads TGTGCCAGCAGCTGGAGGACAGGACCGACAGATACGCAGTATTTT.

This clonotype was observed at least ten times. The J gene is TRBJ2-3, the V gene TRBV6-1, with a tentative D call TRBD1 (6 bases). The CDR3 totals 13 residues. CDR1 and CDR2 (germline): MNHNS, SASEGT. V lost 6 bases, J lost 6 bases, and 13 bases lay in between. CDR3 residues: CASSGQLADTQYF. The CDR3 nucleotides read TGTGCCAGCAGCGGACAGCTCGCGGATACGCAGTATTTT.

This clonotype was counted many times. The V and J genes are TRBV12-3 or TRBV12-4 and TRBJ2-2; 7 nucleotides agree with TRBD2. V lost 4 bases to trimming and J lost 5 bases; unmatched junction nucleotides: 10. The CDR3 runs to 16 residues. The CDR3 sequence: CASSSFGGGGTGELFF. The CDR3 DNA follows: TGTGCCAGCAGTTCCTTTGGGGGGGGAGGAACCGGGGAGCTGTTTTTT.

The chain is built from TRBV28 and TRBJ2-4, with D unresolved. The V and J ends lost 5 bases and 0 bases respectively, with 14 bases between them. Germline lookup yields CDR1 MDHEN and CDR2 SYDVKM. The CDR3 spans 16 residues. The CDR3 protein is CASSGAAEEAKNIQYF. In DNA, the CDR3 is TGTGCCAGCAGTGGCGCAGCTGAAGAAGCCAAAAACATTCAGTACTTC. The variable domain in full, completed from reference TRBV28 and TRBJ2-4, reads DVKVTQSSRYLVKRTGEKVFLECVQDMDHENMFWYRQDPGLGLRLIYFSYDVKMKEKGDIPEGYSVSREKKERFSLILESASTNQTSMYLCASSGAAEEAKNIQYFGAGTRLSVL.

J is TRBJ1-2 and V is TRBV29-1; D is undetermined. The CDR3 consists of 10 residues. The germline V gene has CDR1 SQVTM and CDR2 ANQGSEA. V was cut by 5 bases and J by 7 bases, with 8 bases left in between. The CDR3 loop reads CSVYEVGYTF. The CDR3 nucleotides are TGCAGCGTTTACGAAGTTGGCTACACCTTC.

To note about this clonotype: Being one base from a much bigger clone, this may be a read error. The chain carries TRBV7-9 and TRBJ2-1, with 9 bases lining up with TRBD2. CDR3 length: 17 residues. Germline V gene sequence: CDR1 SEHNR, CDR2 FQNEAQ (reference sequence). The CDR3 region has the DNA TGTTCCAGCTCTGGAGCGGGGGGCCCGGGCTCTTACAATGAGCAGTTCTTC. It translates to CSSSGAGGPGSYNEQFF.

This clonotype was recorded many times. The chain employs TRBV12-3 or TRBV12-4 and TRBJ2-7, with D possibly being TRBD2 (5 bases). The CDR3 covers 14 residues. Trimming took off 2 bases at V and 5 bases at J, with 13 bases between the two ends. DNA for the CDR3: TGTGCCAGCAGTTTACAGGATATCGGGGACGAGCAGTACTTC. As protein: CASSLQDIGDEQYF.

The rearrangement links TRBV5-1 to TRBJ2-2, with 9 bases aligning to TRBD1. CDR3 length equals 16 residues. The germline gives CDR1 SGHRS, CDR2 YFSETQ. After removal of 4 bases from V and 1 base from J, the junction contained 5 bases not matched to a gene. DNA of the CDR3: TGCGCCAGCAGCCAGACGGGACAGGGGAACACCGGGGAGCTGTTTTTT. Its protein product is CASSQTGQGNTGELFF. The full variable domain, completed using reference TRBV5-1 and TRBJ2-2, is KAGVTQTPRYLIKTRGQQVTLSCSPISGHRSVSWYQQTPGQGLQFLFEYFSETQRNKGNFPGRFSGRQFSNSRSEMNVSTLELGDSALYLCASSQTGQGNTGELFFGEGSRLTVL.

This clonotype has a handful of counts. V gene TRBV6-5 combines with J gene TRBJ2-3; no reliable D call. Trimming left V 3 bases short and J 1 base short, with 8 bases between. The CDR3 contains 14 residues. The germline V gene encodes CDR1 MNHEY and CDR2 SVGAGI. CDR3 region: CASSYRRRTDTQYF. The CDR3 DNA sequence: TGTGCCAGCAGTTATCGAAGACGCACAGATACGCAGTATTTT.

V usage is TRBV20-1 and J usage is TRBJ2-1, with TRBD2 matching over 8 bases. This CDR3 is built from 12 residues. In germline, CDR1 is DFQATT, CDR2 SNEGSKA (reference sequence). The V gene end was trimmed by 3 bases and the J gene end by 9 bases; junction bases not matched to a gene: 4. CDR3 region: CSASGRAFEQFF. The CDR3 bases are TGCAGTGCTAGCGGGAGGGCCTTTGAGCAGTTCTTC.

This chain uses TRBV2 with TRBJ2-7; D unclear. The CDR3 sequence is 11 residues long. V was clipped by 4 bases and J by 2 bases, with 3 bases between them. Germline CDR1 is SNHLY and CDR2 is FYNNEI. CDR3 sequence reads: CASSVTYEQYF. As DNA, the CDR3 is TGTGCCAGCAGTGTAACCTACGAGCAGTACTTC. Filled out from reference TRBV2 and TRBJ2-7, the complete variable domain reads EPEVTQTPSHQVTQMGQEVILRCVPISNHLYFYWYRQILGQKVEFLVSFYNNEISEKSEIFDDQFSVERPDGSNFTLKIRSTKLEDSAMYFCASSVTYEQYFGPGTRLTVT.

This clonotype was counted at least ten times. The chain carries TRBV6-5 and TRBJ1-4; perhaps TRBD1 as D (5 bases). The CDR3 length is 16 residues. Germline-derived CDR1 and CDR2 are MNHEY and SVGAGI. The ends were cut back, 2 bases at V and 3 bases at J, with 13 bases in the middle. The CDR3 DNA reads TGTGCCAGCAGTTACAGCCCAGGGATACCTAATGAAAAACTGTTTTTT. Translation: CASSYSPGIPNEKLFF.

This clonotype was counted between two and nine times. The junction shows a germline mismatch at one end, possibly a read error. This rearrangement joins TRBV29-1 to TRBJ2-3, with a weak D call TRBD2 (5 bases). CDR1 is SQVTM, CDR2 ANQGSEA, per germline. The CDR3 has 14 amino acids. CDR3 residues: CSIEWGTAGDTQYF. The CDR3 DNA reads TGCAGCATTGAGTGGGGAACTGCGGGAGATACGCAGTATTTT.

This clonotype was picked up a small number of times. This chain links TRBV5-1 with TRBJ2-2; no reliable D call. Deletions cut 5 bases from V and 4 bases from J, with 9 bases between. Germline CDR1 and CDR2: SGHRS and YFSETQ. This CDR3 has 13 amino acids. The DNA for the CDR3 is TGCGCCAGCAGGCTCGGAAGCACCGGGGAGCTGTTTTTT. Residues: CASRLGSTGELFF.